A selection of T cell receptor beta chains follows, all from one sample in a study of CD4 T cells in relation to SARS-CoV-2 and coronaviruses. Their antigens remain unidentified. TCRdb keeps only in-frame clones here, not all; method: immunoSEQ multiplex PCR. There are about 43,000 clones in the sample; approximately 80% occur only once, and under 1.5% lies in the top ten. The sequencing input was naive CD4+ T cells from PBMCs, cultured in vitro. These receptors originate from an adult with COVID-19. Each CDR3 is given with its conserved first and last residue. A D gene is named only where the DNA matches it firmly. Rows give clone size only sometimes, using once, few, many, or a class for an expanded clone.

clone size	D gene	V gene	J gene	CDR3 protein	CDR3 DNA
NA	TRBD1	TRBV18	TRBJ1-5	CASSSKTGGNWPQHF	TGTGCCAGCTCATCCAAGACAGGGGGCAACTGGCCCCAGCATTTT
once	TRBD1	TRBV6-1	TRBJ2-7	CASSETETGSYEQYF	TGTGCCAGCAGTGAAACCGAGACAGGGTCCTACGAGCAGTACTTC
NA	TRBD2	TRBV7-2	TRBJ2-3	CASSWGLAGSTDTQYF	TGTGCCAGCAGCTGGGGACTAGCGGGAAGCACAGATACGCAGTATTTT
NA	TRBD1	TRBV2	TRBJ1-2	CASTRQGVYGYTF	TGTGCCAGCACGCGACAGGGGGTCTATGGCTACACCTTC
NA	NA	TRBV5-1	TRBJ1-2	CASSSDSSYGYTF	TGCGCCAGCAGCTCGGACAGTTCATATGGCTACACCTTC
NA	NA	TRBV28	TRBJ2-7	CASKGHSERTEQYF	TGTGCCAGCAAGGGGCATAGCGAACGGACCGAGCAGTACTTC
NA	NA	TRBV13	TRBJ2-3	CASSVEKGRVTDTQYF	TGTGCCAGCAGCGTAGAGAAGGGGCGGGTCACAGATACGCAGTATTTT
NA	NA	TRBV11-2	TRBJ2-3	CASSLVTGAPTDTQYF	TGTGCCAGCAGCTTAGTCACCGGAGCGCCGACAGATACGCAGTATTTT
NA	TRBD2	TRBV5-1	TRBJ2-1	CASSTPSGDAYNEQFF	TGCGCCAGCAGCACCCCTAGCGGCGATGCCTACAATGAGCAGTTCTTC
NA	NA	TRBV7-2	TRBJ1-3	CASSLGRSGNTIYF	TGTGCCAGCAGCTTAGGCAGGTCCGGAAACACCATATATTTT
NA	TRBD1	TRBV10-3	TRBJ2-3	CAIRPGQGSDTQYF	TGTGCCATCAGACCGGGACAGGGGTCAGATACGCAGTATTTT
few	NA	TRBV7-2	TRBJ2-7	CASSPGGRSYEQYF	TGTGCCAGCAGCCCCGGGGGCCGATCTTACGAGCAGTACTTC
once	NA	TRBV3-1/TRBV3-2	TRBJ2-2	CASSWARAPNTGELFF	TGTGCCAGCAGCTGGGCCCGGGCCCCCAACACCGGGGAGCTGTTTTTT
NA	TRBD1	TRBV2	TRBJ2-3	CASRRQGGTDTQYF	TGTGCCAGCAGAAGACAGGGTGGTACAGATACGCAGTATTTT
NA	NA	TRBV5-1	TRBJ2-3	CASSLIVSDTQYF	TGCGCCAGCAGCTTGATAGTATCAGATACGCAGTATTTT
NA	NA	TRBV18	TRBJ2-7	CASSPLSGYEQYF	TGTGCCAGCTCACCTCTTAGCGGCTACGAGCAGTACTTC
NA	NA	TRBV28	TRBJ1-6	CASSLTGTHSRSAF	TGTGCCAGCAGTCTTACCGGGACGCATAGCCGCAGCGCTTTT
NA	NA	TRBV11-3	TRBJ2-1	CASSPGWWDNNEQFF	TGTGCCAGCAGCCCCGGATGGTGGGATAACAATGAGCAGTTCTTC
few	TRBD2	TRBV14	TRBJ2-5	CASSHLTSGRAQETQYF	TGTGCCAGCAGCCACCTGACTAGCGGGAGGGCCCAAGAGACCCAGTACTTC
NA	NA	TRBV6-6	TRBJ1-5	CASSRTPGLIGGNQPQHF	TGTGCCAGCAGTCGGACACCAGGGTTAATAGGAGGCAATCAGCCCCAGCATTTT
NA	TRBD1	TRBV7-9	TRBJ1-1	CASSSGQGLSTEAFF	TGTGCCAGCAGCTCCGGACAGGGGTTGAGCACTGAAGCTTTCTTT
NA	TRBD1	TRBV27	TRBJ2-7	CASRLLGEGADSYEQYF	TGTGCCAGCAGACTCTTGGGTGAGGGGGCGGACTCCTACGAGCAGTACTTC
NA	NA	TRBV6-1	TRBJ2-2	CASSEELPGRSNTGELFF	TGTGCCAGCAGTGAAGAGCTACCGGGACGATCAAACACCGGGGAGCTGTTTTTT
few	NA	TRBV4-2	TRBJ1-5	CASSQGRGEVYNQPQHF	TGTGCCAGCAGCCAGGGGAGGGGGGAAGTGTACAATCAGCCCCAGCATTTT
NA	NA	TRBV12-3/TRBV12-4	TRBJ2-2	CASSSTNTGELFF	TGTGCCAGCAGTTCCACGAACACCGGGGAGCTGTTTTTT
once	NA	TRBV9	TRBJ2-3	CASSVGRGRWSPDTQYF	TGTGCCAGCAGCGTAGGGAGGGGCCGCTGGTCCCCAGATACGCAGTATTTT
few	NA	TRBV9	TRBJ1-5	CASSVGPTDQPQHF	TGTGCCAGCAGCGTAGGCCCCACGGATCAGCCCCAGCATTTT
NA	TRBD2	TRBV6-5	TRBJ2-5	CASSPQRGGETQYF	TGTGCCAGCAGCCCGCAACGGGGGGGAGAGACCCAGTACTTC
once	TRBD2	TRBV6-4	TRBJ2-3	CASSPSGRRGDTQYF	TGTGCCAGCAGTCCGAGCGGGAGGAGGGGAGATACGCAGTATTTT
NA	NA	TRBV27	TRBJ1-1	CASRTYWNTEAFF	TGTGCCAGCAGGACATACTGGAACACTGAAGCTTTCTTT
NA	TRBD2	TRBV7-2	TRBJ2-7	CASSHNNPKTSGIYEQYF	TGTGCCAGCAGCCATAATAATCCTAAGACTAGCGGGATATACGAGCAGTACTTC
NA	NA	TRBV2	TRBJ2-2	CASSEISNTGELFF	TGTGCCAGCAGTGAAATATCGAACACCGGGGAGCTGTTTTTT
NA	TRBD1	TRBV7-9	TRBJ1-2	CASSLVGQGKMNTF	TGTGCCAGCAGCTTAGTTGGACAGGGTAAGATGAACACCTTC
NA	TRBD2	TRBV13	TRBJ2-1	CASSFLSGWLLGNEQFF	TGTGCCAGCAGCTTTCTTAGCGGGTGGCTATTGGGGAATGAGCAGTTCTTC
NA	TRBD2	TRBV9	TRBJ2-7	CASSVAGTSGYEQYF	TGTGCCAGCAGCGTAGCCGGGACTAGCGGCTACGAGCAGTACTTC
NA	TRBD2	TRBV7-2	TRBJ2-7	CASSQRTSGSYEQYF	TGTGCCAGCAGCCAGCGGACTAGCGGGAGCTACGAGCAGTACTTC
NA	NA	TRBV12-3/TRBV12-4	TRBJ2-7	CASSLGLAQYF	TGTGCCAGCAGTTTAGGGCTAGCGCAGTACTTC
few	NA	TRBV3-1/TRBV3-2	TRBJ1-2	CASSQGNYGYTF	TGTGCCAGCAGCCAAGGGAACTATGGCTACACCTTC
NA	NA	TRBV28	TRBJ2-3	CASRTEGPTDTQYF	TGTGCCAGCAGAACGGAGGGCCCCACAGATACGCAGTATTTT
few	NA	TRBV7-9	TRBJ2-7	CASSLASFYEQYF	TGTGCCAGCAGCTTAGCCTCCTTCTACGAGCAGTACTTC
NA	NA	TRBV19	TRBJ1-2	CASSFGGEPNYGYTF	TGTGCCAGTAGTTTCGGAGGAGAACCTAACTATGGCTACACCTTC
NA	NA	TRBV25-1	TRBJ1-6	CASRSNLQGRNSPLHF	TGTGCCAGCAGATCGAATTTACAGGGACGTAATTCACCCCTCCACTTT
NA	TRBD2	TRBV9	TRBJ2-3	CASSPGGAHTDTQYF	TGTGCCAGCAGCCCCGGGGGGGCGCACACAGATACGCAGTATTTT
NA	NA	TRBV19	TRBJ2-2	CASSPRTLRLGFTGELFF	TGTGCCAGTAGTCCCCGGACCCTTAGACTAGGATTCACCGGGGAGCTGTTTTTT
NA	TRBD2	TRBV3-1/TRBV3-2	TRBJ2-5	CASSQASGREETQYF	TGTGCCAGCAGCCAAGCTAGCGGGAGGGAAGAGACCCAGTACTTC